What follows are 23 T cell receptor beta chains derived from one specimen sequenced in a study of blood T cell repertoires in COVID-19. The table came from immunoSEQ multiplex PCR; TCRdb's copy has only in-frame clones and leaves some out. The sample holds approximately 280,000 clones, around nine tenths seen once. Sequencing used peripheral blood. The receptors stem from a woman in her twenties or thirties with COVID-19, enrolled during active disease.

The chain links TRBV21-1 to TRBJ2-7; TRBD2 is the table's D call and was not checked against the DNA. TRBV21-1 is a known pseudogene. The CDR3 runs 15 residues. This CDR3 is CASSKVVAGAYEQYF. Written as DNA, the CDR3 is TGTGCCAGCAGCAAAGTGGTAGCGGGAGCCTACGAGCAGTACTTC.

The chain links TRBV6-6 to TRBJ1-5, with D possibly matching TRBD1 (6 bases). The CDR3 runs 15 residues. From germline, CDR1 is MNHNY and CDR2 SVGAGI (reference sequence). V shed 8 bases and J shed 3 bases, with 17 bases lying between them. The CDR3 protein is CASGNREGPNQPQHF. DNA of the CDR3: TGTGCCAGCGGTAACAGGGAGGGCCCCAATCAGCCCCAGCATTTT.

This chain connects TRBV27 to TRBJ2-2; 9 positions agree with TRBD2. The CDR3 is 16 amino acids. CDR1 and CDR2 from the germline V gene are MNHEY and SMNVEV (reference sequence). J was trimmed by 11 bases and V by 2 bases; bases with no gene match: 12. The CDR3 DNA is TGTGCCAGCAGTTTAGTCGGGACTAGCAGGCCGGTAGAGCTGTTTTTT. It translates to CASSLVGTSRPVELFF.

The chain is built from TRBV19 and TRBJ2-5, with D hard to call. The CDR3 has 14 residues. V dropped 5 bases and J dropped 1 base, with 11 bases sitting between them. The germline CDR1 and CDR2 sequences are LNHDA and SQIVND (reference sequence). CDR3 protein: CASSSVGGQETQYF. The DNA of the CDR3 is TGTGCCAGTAGTTCGGTAGGCGGCCAAGAGACCCAGTACTTC.

The chain uses TRBV18 and TRBJ2-5; D is perhaps TRBD2 (6 bases). This CDR3 is 14 amino acids long. V lost 6 bases and J lost 5, with 16 bases in between. CDR1 and CDR2 from the germline V gene are KGHSH and LQKENI. The CDR3 loop is CASSHPGGMETQYF. Here the CDR3 DNA reads TGTGCCAGCTCCCACCCAGGCGGGATGGAGACCCAGTACTTC.

The chain joins TRBV9 to TRBJ2-7; no clear D. With 4 bases removed from V and 6 bases from J, the gap between germline ends came to 14 bases. The CDR3 runs 13 residues. Germline CDR1 and CDR2: SGDLS and YYNGEE. This CDR3 is CASSPHTTTEQYF. Written as DNA, the CDR3 is TGTGCCAGCAGCCCTCACACCACAACCGAGCAGTACTTC.

V gene TRBV28 combines with J gene TRBJ2-2; 10 nucleotides match TRBD2. Germline CDR1 reads MDHEN; CDR2 reads SYDVKM. The CDR3 consists of 15 residues. Unmatched junction bases numbered 2, after V lost 6 bases and J lost 1 base. The CDR3 region is CASRVAGGNTGELFF. The CDR3 DNA follows: TGTGCCAGCAGAGTAGCGGGAGGGAACACCGGGGAGCTGTTTTTT.

The table lists this clone with a few counts. The genes are TRBV3-1 (or the pseudogene TRBV3-2) and TRBJ2-3, with 9 bases that match TRBD2. The V segment lost 2 bases and the J segment 4 bases; nucleotides outside the gene matches: 7. CDR3 size: 16 residues. CDR1 and CDR2 (germline): LGHDT, YNNKEL (reference sequence). CDR3 DNA sequence: TGTGCCAGCAGCCAATGGGGCGGGAGGGCCGCAGATACGCAGTATTTT. This translates into CASSQWGGRAADTQYF.

The V gene is TRBV7-2, the J gene TRBJ2-2; maybe TRBD2 (5 bases). V dropped 1 base and J dropped 3 bases, with 6 bases sitting between them. CDR1 is SGHTA, CDR2 FQGNSA, per germline. CDR3 size: 14 residues. The CDR3 loop is CASSLGGYTGELFF. CDR3 sequence (DNA): TGTGCCAGCAGCTTAGGAGGGTACACCGGGGAGCTGTTTTTT.

The gene calls are TRBV21-1 and TRBJ2-3; TRBD1 was called by the table and not checked on the DNA. TRBV21-1 is labeled a pseudogene. The CDR3 is made up of 20 amino acids. The CDR3 protein is CASIIFLPGQGASRTDTQYF. The CDR3 nucleotides read TGTGCCAGCATCATCTTTTTACCGGGACAGGGGGCGTCTCGCACAGATACGCAGTATTTT.

Turning to this clone: This may stem from a read error, because a much larger clone lies one nucleotide away. The chain recombines TRBV11-2 with TRBJ1-1, with D uncertain. Per the germline V gene, CDR1 is SGHAT and CDR2 is FQNNGV. Trimming shortened V by 1 base and J by 1 base, and 4 bases separated the two germline ends. This CDR3 comprises 13 residues. The CDR3 DNA reads as TGTGCCAGCAGCTTAGGCGAGAACACTGAAGCTTTCTTT. Residues: CASSLGENTEAFF.

The chain recombines TRBV28 with TRBJ1-2, with D maybe TRBD1 (6 bases). The CDR3 is 12 amino acids. CDR1 MDHEN and CDR2 SYDVKM come from the germline V gene. The V end lost 6 bases, the J end lost 7 bases, and 12 bases lay between the germline ends. The CDR3 region has the DNA TGTGCCAGCAGGACAGGCGGTTTTGGCTACACCTTC. Encoded protein: CASRTGGFGYTF.

Only one count was recorded for this clone. The chain has TRBV10-3 and TRBJ2-1; 7 bases are a match to TRBD2. Trimming removed 3 bases from V and 8 bases from J; junction bases left unmatched: 19. The CDR3 is made up of 18 amino acids. From germline, CDR1 is ENHRY and CDR2 SYGVKD. For the CDR3, the DNA is TGTGCCATCAGTGATGGGGGGGACCATGGGGGTGTATCGGATGAGCAGTTCTTC. Translated, it gives CAISDGGDHGGVSDEQFF.

This chain uses TRBV7-9 with TRBJ2-7, with D unclear. Trimming removed 3 bases from V and 0 bases from J, with 12 bases in between. Per the germline V gene, CDR1 is SEHNR and CDR2 is FQNEAQ (reference sequence). CDR3 length equals 15 residues. The CDR3 spells CASSLPVANSYEQYF. In DNA, the CDR3 is TGTGCCAGCAGCTTGCCTGTCGCGAACTCCTACGAGCAGTACTTC.

J is TRBJ2-7 and V is TRBV28, with 14 bases lining up with TRBD2. Looked up from germline, CDR1 is MDHEN and CDR2 is SYDVKM. CDR3 length: 16 amino acids. The ends lost 4 bases at V and 3 bases at J; junction bases unmatched: 5. The CDR3 region is CASSSTGTSGSYEQYF. DNA for the CDR3: TGTGCCAGCAGTTCAACCGGGACTAGCGGGAGCTACGAGCAGTACTTC.

The V call is TRBV5-1, the J call TRBJ2-2; no reliable D call. The CDR3 contains 15 residues. Trimming pared 4 bases from V and 5 bases from J, leaving 15 bases between. CDR1 and CDR2 from the germline V gene are SGHRS and YFSETQ. The CDR3 nucleotides are TGCGCCAGCAGCGGTCAATTCCGCGGTACCGGGGAGCTGTTTTTT. Translating it yields CASSGQFRGTGELFF.

CDR3 residues: CSASADEQFF. CDR3 coding DNA: TGCAGTGCTAGTGCTGATGAGCAGTTCTTC. The rearrangement links TRBV20-1 to TRBJ2-1, with D unclear. V lost 3 bases to trimming and J lost 8 bases, with 5 bases between them. The germline CDR1 and CDR2 sequences are DFQATT and SNEGSKA (reference sequence). The CDR3 is 10 residues long.

V and J are TRBV6-5 and TRBJ1-1; 9 bases map to TRBD1. Germline V gives CDR1 MNHEY, CDR2 SVGAGI. V lost 6 bases and J lost 3; bases outside the gene matches: 8. This CDR3 has 15 residues. The CDR3 DNA sequence: TGTGCCAGCAGGCGCACAGGGGGCATTTACACTGAAGCTTTCTTT. Amino acids: CASRRTGGIYTEAFF.

The rearrangement links TRBV27 to TRBJ2-2, with 8 bases lining up with TRBD2. Germline V lookup: CDR1 MNHEY, CDR2 SMNVEV (reference sequence). The CDR3 loop spans 15 amino acids. V lost 8 bases and J lost 7; bases outside the gene matches: 12. CDR3 sequence: CASGGGLGFGGELFF. DNA for the CDR3: TGTGCCAGCGGGGGGGGACTAGGGTTCGGCGGGGAGCTGTTTTTT.

The chain employs TRBV4-3 and TRBJ2-1; 12 bases fit TRBD2. V trimming: 4 bases; J trimming: 8 bases; junction bases outside the gene matches: 6. The CDR3 has 15 amino acids. Germline assignment: CDR1 LGHNA and CDR2 YSLEER. The CDR3 nucleotides are TGCGCCAGCAGCCTGACTAGCGGGAGAGGCGATGAGCAGTTCTTC. The encoded protein is CASSLTSGRGDEQFF.

The chain links TRBV6-4 to TRBJ1-5; possibly TRBD1 for D (5 bases). Trimming pared 5 bases from V and 4 bases from J, leaving 9 bases between. The CDR3 covers 13 residues. Germline V gives CDR1 MRHNA, CDR2 SNTAGT. The CDR3 loop is CASSQGANQPQHF. CDR3 bases: TGTGCCAGCAGTCAGGGTGCGAATCAGCCCCAGCATTTT.

The chain carries TRBV11-2 and TRBJ2-1; the D gene is possibly TRBD1 (5 bases). The CDR3 loop spans 15 amino acids. Germline CDR1 is SGHAT and CDR2 is FQNNGV. V gave up 5 bases and J gave up 2 bases, with 13 bases separating them. DNA for the CDR3: TGTGCCAGCAGCCTGAGACAGAGTCCCTACAATGAGCAGTTCTTC. It is translated as CASSLRQSPYNEQFF.

The gene calls are TRBV7-6 and TRBJ2-7, with 9 bases identical to TRBD1. Unmatched junction bases numbered 6, after V lost 4 bases and J lost 5 bases. This CDR3 has 14 amino acids. The V gene's germline CDR1 is SGHVS and CDR2 FNYEAQ. In DNA, the CDR3 is TGTGCCAGCAGCTCGCCGGGACAGGGAAACGAGCAGTACTTC. As protein: CASSSPGQGNEQYF. The full variable domain, rest sourced from reference TRBV7-6 and TRBJ2-7, is GAGVSQSPRYKVTKRGQDVALRCDPISGHVSLYWYRQALGQGPEFLTYFNYEAQQDKSGLPNDRFSAERPEGSISTLTIQRTEQRDSAMYRCASSSPGQGNEQYFGPGTRLTVT.